This T cell receptor beta chain was profiled in a study of T cell responses to AZD1222 COVID-19 vaccine (dated by TCRdb to about 2021). With regard to the full study: AZD1222 recipients whose second dose came at about 4 weeks and those whose second dose came at about 12 weeks were combined into one group, since spike-specific TCR depth and breadth did not differ between the two schedules. A total of 233 trial participants underwent TCR sequencing, of whom about 210 had received two doses of AZD1222 and about 25 had received two doses of the MenACWY control vaccine. Trial participants were enrolled into age subgroups of 18-55, 56-69 and 70-plus years, which contained 148, 28 and 57 TCR-sequenced participants, respectively.

Reading the label with the study, this specimen's time point is: baseline before first vaccination. Vaccinee samples were obtained from the UK trials COV001 and COV002, which included a single-blind randomized controlled phase 2/3 trial of AZD1222 (ChAdOx1 nCoV-19) in healthy adults. For TCRbeta chain sequencing, PBMC samples from trial participants were taken at day 0 and at day 28 after the second dose. The sample holds a few counts of this clone. Its antigen has not been determined. Base qualities are not at hand, and no much larger clone is one base apart. The CDR3 regions of human TCRbeta chains were analyzed by immunosequencing. Per the original workflow: TCRs in the repertoires were compared against a reference library of SARS-CoV-2-specific TCRs that had been generated with the MIRA antigen-specificity platform. Breadth was defined as the fraction of unique TCRs that were SARS-CoV-2-associated. Depth was defined as the fraction of total T cells that were SARS-CoV-2-associated. Each spike-specific TCR was assigned to its reactive spike region and to a CD4 or CD8 class using the MIRA data. Log10-transformed breadth and depth values were compared by one-way ANOVA with Sidak's multiple comparisons tests. TCRdb's version of the immuneACCESS table is confined to in-frame rearrangements and falls short of the full clone set. An unresolved V gene accounts for under half of the shortfall where checked; the remainder is of unknown origin. V and J calls and clone size are as listed in that table; D and trimming were resolved from the DNA. The sample table holds over 100,000 clones, of which about 80% were seen once. Together, the top ten hold approximately 9.4% of the sample.

General findings and caveats noted by the study authors: Epitopes outside the regions mutated in the B.1.351 and B.1.1.7 variants were reportedly recognized by nearly half of the unique spike-specific TCRs. Because no day 14 peak-response samples were available, repertoires were characterized only after the peak T cell response. The 56-69-year group was small, and its depth increase did not reach significance, likely because of low power. Spike-specific TCR breadth and depth rose significantly after two AZD1222 doses compared with day 0 and with MenACWY recipients. Participants were mostly white British, with more females than males. The authors suggested clonal diversity may have been underestimated. Conclusions about previously exposed vaccinees are limited, since just 6 or 7 AZD1222 recipients were seropositive for SARS-CoV-2 at baseline. The vaccine-associated CD4 TCRs covered the entire spike protein, and the dominant responses fell in regions 160-218 and 743-854.

The V end gives up 6 bases and the J end 2 bases, leaving 4 bases in the junction not matched to a gene. From cysteine to phenylalanine, the CDR3 is 15 amino acids long. The entry retains the CDR3 DNA only, 45 bases that are in frame from base 1. For CDR1 and CDR2, the germline V gene lists SGHDN and FVKESK. The sample was peripheral blood, taken on day 0 of AZD1222 vaccination. The sequence is built from TRBV14 and TRBJ2-2; TRBD1 matches 9 bases in the middle. This TCR was recovered from an adult in good health. The nucleotide sequence reads TGTGCCAGCAGACGGACAGGGGTTAACACCGGGGAGCTGTTTTTT. This is translated as CASRRTGVNTGELFF.